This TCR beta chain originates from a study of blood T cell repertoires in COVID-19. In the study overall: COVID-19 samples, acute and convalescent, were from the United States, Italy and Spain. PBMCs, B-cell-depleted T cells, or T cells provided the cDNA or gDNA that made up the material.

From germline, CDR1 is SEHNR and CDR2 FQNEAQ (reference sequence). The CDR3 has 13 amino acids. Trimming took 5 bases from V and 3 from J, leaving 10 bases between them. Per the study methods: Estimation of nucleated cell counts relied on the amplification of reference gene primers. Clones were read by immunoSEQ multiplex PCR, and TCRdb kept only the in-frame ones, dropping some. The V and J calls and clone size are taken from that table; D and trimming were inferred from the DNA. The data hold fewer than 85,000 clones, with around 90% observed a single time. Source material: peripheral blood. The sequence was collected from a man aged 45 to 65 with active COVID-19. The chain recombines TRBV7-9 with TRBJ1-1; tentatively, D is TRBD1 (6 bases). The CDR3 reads CASSNQGYTEAFF. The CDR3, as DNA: TGTGCCAGCAGCAATCAGGGGTACACTGAAGCTTTCTTT.